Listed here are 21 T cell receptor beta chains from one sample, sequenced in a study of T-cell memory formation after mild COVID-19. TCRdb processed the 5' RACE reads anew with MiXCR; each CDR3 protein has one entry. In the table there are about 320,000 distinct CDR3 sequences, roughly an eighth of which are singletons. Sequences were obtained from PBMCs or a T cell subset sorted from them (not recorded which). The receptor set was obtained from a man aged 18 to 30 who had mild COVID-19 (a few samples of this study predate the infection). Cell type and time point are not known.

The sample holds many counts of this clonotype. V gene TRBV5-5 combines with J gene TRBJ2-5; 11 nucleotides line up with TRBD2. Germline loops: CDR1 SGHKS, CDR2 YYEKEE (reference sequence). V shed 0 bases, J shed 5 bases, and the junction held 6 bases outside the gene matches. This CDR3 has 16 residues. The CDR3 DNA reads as TGTGCCAGCAGCTTGGAAGTAGCGGGGGGGCGCGAGACCCAGTACTTC. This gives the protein CASSLEVAGGRETQYF. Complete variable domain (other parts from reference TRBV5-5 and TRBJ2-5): DAGVTQSPTHLIKTRGQQVTLRCSPISGHKSVSWYQQVLGQGPQFIFQYYEKEERGRGNFPDRFSARQFPNYSSELNVNALLLGDSALYLCASSLEVAGGRETQYFGPGTRLLVL.

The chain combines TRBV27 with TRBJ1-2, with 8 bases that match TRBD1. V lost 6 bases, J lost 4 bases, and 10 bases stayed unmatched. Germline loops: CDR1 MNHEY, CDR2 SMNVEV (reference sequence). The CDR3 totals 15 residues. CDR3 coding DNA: TGTGCCAGCAGGCCTAGGACAGGGAGGGTCTATGGCTACACCTTC. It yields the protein CASRPRTGRVYGYTF.

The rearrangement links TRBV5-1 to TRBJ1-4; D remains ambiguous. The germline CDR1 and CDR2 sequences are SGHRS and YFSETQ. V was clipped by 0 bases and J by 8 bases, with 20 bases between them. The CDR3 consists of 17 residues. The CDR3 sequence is CASSLGISTAPGEKLFF. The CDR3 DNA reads TGCGCCAGCAGCTTGGGTATCTCGACGGCTCCCGGGGAAAAACTGTTTTTT.

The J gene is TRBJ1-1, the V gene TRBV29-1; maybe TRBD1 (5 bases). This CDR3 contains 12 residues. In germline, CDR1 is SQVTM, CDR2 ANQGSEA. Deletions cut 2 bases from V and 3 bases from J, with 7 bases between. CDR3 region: CSVERQHTEAFF. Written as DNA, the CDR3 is TGCAGCGTTGAACGACAGCACACTGAAGCTTTCTTT.

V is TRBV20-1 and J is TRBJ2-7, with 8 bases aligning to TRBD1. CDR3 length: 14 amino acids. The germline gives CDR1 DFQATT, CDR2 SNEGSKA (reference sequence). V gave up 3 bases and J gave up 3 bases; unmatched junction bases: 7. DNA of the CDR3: TGCAGTGCTAGTGTCCCAGGACAGGGCTACGAGCAGTACTTC. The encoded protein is CSASVPGQGYEQYF.

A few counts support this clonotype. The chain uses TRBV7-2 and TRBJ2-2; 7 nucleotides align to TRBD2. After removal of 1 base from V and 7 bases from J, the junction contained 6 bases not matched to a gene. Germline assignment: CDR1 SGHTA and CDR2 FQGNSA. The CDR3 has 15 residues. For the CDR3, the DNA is TGTGCCAGCAGCTTAGGCAGACTAGCCGGCGGGGAGCTGTTTTTT. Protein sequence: CASSLGRLAGGELFF. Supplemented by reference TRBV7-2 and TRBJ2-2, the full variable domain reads GAGVSQSPSNKVTEKGKDVELRCDPISGHTALYWYRQSLGQGLEFLIYFQGNSAPDKSGLPSDRFSAERTGGSVSTLTIQRTQQEDSAVYLCASSLGRLAGGELFFGEGSRLTVL.

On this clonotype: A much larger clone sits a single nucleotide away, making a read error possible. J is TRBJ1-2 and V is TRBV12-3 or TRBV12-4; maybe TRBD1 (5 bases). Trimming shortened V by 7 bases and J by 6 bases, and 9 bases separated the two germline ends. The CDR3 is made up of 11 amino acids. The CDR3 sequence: CASTWGDGYTF. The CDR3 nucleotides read TGTGCCAGCACGTGGGGCGATGGCTACACCTTC.

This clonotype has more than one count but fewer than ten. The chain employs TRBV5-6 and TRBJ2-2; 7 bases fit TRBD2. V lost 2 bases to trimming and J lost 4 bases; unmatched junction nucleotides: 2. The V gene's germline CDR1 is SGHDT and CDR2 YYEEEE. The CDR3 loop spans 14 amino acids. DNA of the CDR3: TGTGCCAGCAGCTTACTAGCGCCCACCGGGGAGCTGTTTTTT. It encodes CASSLLAPTGELFF.

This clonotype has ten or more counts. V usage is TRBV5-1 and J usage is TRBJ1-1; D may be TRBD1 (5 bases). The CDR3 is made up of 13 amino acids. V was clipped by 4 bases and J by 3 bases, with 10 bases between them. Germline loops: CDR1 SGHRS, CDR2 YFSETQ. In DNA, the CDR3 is TGCGCCAGCAGCAAAGGACACGACACTGAAGCTTTCTTT. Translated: CASSKGHDTEAFF.

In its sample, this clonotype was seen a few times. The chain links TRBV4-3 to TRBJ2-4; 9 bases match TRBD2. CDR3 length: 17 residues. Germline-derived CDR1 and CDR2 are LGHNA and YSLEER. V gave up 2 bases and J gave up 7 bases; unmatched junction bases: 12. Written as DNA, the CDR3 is TGCGCCAGCAGCCAAATTACGGAGGGACTAGCTGGGAACATTCAGTACTTC. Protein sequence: CASSQITEGLAGNIQYF.

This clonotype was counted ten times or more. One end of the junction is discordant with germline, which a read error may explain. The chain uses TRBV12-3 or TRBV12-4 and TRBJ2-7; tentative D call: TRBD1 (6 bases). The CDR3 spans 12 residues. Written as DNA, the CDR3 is TGTGCCAGCACTCTTCAATCCGGGACACCCATCTTC. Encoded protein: CASTLQSGTPIF.

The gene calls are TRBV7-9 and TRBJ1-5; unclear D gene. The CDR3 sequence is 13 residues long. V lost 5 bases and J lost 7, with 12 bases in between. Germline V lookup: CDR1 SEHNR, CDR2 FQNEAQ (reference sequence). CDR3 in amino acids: CASSGGPIQPQHF. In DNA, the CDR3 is TGTGCCAGCAGCGGTGGTCCTATCCAGCCCCAGCATTTT.

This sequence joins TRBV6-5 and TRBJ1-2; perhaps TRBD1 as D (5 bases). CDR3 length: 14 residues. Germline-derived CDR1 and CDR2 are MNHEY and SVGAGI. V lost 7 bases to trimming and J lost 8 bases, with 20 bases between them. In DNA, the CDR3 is TGTGCCAGCACCCCTTACCGGACAACCGGCGGCTACACCTTC. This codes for CASTPYRTTGGYTF.

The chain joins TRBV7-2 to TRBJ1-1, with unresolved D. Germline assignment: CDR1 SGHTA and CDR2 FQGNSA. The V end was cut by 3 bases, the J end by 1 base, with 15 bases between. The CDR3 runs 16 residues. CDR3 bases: TGTGCCAGCAGCTTGGTGGTCGGGCGGCCGAACACTGAAGCTTTCTTT. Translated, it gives CASSLVVGRPNTEAFF.

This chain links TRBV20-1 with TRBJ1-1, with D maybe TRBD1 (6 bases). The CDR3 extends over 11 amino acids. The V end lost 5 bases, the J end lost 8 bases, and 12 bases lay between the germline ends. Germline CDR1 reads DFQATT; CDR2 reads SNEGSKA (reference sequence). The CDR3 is CSAGGGTEAFF. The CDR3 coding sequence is TGCAGTGCTGGGGGAGGGACAGAAGCTTTCTTT.

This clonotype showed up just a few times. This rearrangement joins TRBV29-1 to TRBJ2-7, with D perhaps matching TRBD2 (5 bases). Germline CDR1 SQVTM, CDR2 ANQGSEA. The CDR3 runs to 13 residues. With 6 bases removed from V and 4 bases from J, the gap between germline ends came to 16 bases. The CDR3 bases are TGCAGCGTCGTTACCCGAGGGTCGTACGAGCAGTACTTC. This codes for CSVVTRGSYEQYF.

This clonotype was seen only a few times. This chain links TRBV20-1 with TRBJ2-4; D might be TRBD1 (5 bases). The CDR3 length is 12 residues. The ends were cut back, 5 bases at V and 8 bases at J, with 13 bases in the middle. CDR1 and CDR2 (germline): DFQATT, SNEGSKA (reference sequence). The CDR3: CSAASLGDIQYF. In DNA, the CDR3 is TGCAGTGCTGCCAGCCTAGGGGACATTCAGTACTTC.

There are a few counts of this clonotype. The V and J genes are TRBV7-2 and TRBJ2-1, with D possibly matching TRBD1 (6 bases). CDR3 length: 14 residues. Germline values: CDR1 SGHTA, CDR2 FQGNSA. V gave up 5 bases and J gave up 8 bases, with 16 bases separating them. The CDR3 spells CASSTTQGIHEQFF. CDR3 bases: TGTGCCAGCAGCACGACCCAGGGGATTCATGAGCAGTTCTTC.

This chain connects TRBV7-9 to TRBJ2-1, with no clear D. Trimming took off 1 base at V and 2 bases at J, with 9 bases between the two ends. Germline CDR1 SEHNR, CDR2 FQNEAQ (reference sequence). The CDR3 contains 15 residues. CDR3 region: CASSLDGSTYNEQFF. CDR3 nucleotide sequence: TGTGCCAGCAGCTTAGACGGGTCCACCTACAATGAGCAGTTCTTC. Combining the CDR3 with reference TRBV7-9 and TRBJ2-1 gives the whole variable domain DTGVSQNPRHKITKRGQNVTFRCDPISEHNRLYWYRQTLGQGPEFLTYFQNEAQLEKSRLLSDRFSAERPKGSFSTLEIQRTEQGDSAMYLCASSLDGSTYNEQFFGPGTRLTVL.

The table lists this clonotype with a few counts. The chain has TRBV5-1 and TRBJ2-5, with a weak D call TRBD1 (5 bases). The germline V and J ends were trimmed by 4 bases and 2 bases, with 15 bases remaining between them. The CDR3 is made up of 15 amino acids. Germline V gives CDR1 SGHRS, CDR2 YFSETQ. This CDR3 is CASSDSLNQQETQYF. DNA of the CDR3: TGCGCCAGCAGCGACAGTTTAAACCAACAAGAGACCCAGTACTTC.

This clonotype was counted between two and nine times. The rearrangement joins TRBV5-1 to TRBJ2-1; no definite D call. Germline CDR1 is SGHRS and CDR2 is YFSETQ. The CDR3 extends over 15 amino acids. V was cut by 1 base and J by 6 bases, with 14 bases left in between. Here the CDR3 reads CASSLFRSDSNEQFF. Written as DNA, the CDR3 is TGCGCCAGCAGCTTGTTTCGGTCCGATTCCAATGAGCAGTTCTTC.